Below, 5 T cell receptor beta chains from the same sample are listed, as sequenced in a study of glioma-infiltrating T cells after dendritic cell vaccination. Assay: immunoSEQ multiplex PCR; the TCRdb copy retains only in-frame clones and omits some. This table holds 75,000 to 100,000 clones, around 80% found once. The sample consisted of blood, taken before dendritic cell vaccination. Receptors originate from a human donor with glioblastoma.

The DNA of the CDR3 is TGCGCCAGCAGTGAGTTTGGGACAGGGCCCCACACGCCCTACGAGCAGTACTTC. The encoded protein is CASSEFGTGPHTPYEQYF. The chain employs TRBV10-2 and TRBJ2-7; the match to TRBD1 covers 9 bases. Germline V gene lookup returns CDR1 WSHSY and CDR2 SAAADI. V shed 1 base and J 2 bases; nucleotides not matched to a gene: 12. The CDR3 length is 18 residues.

This clone was seen many times. J is TRBJ1-1 and V is TRBV19; D might be TRBD1 (5 bases). The ends were cut back, 6 bases at V and 0 bases at J, with 8 bases in the middle. The CDR3 extends over 13 amino acids. CDR1 is LNHDA, CDR2 SQIVND, per germline (reference sequence). CDR3 sequence: CASRVTVNTEAFF. For the CDR3, the DNA is TGTGCCAGTAGAGTGACAGTGAACACTGAAGCTTTCTTT.

This chain connects TRBV28 to TRBJ2-7; D is perhaps TRBD2 (6 bases). The germline V gene encodes CDR1 MDHEN and CDR2 SYDVKM. Trimming shortened V by 4 bases and J by 7 bases, and 17 bases separated the two germline ends. This CDR3 contains 14 residues. The CDR3 DNA is TGTGCCAGCAGTTACCCCATGGAGGGTCAAGAGCAGTACTTC. The encoded protein is CASSYPMEGQEQYF.

V usage is TRBV5-1 and J usage is TRBJ2-5, with 8 bases aligning to TRBD1. The germline V gene encodes CDR1 SGHRS and CDR2 YFSETQ. Trimming cost V 4 bases and J 3 bases; bases outside gene matches: 5. CDR3 size: 14 residues. CDR3 sequence: CASSIYRGEETQYF. CDR3 nucleotide sequence: TGCGCCAGCAGCATATACAGGGGGGAAGAGACCCAGTACTTC.

The rearrangement joins TRBV6-5 to TRBJ2-5; TRBD2 agrees at 12 bases. The germline V gene has CDR1 MNHEY and CDR2 SVGAGI. With V trimmed by 0 bases and J by 9 bases, 2 bases remained unmatched. The CDR3 runs to 14 residues. CDR3 residues: CASSYSTSGSPQYF. CDR3 nucleotide sequence: TGTGCCAGCAGTTACTCGACTAGCGGGAGCCCCCAGTACTTC.